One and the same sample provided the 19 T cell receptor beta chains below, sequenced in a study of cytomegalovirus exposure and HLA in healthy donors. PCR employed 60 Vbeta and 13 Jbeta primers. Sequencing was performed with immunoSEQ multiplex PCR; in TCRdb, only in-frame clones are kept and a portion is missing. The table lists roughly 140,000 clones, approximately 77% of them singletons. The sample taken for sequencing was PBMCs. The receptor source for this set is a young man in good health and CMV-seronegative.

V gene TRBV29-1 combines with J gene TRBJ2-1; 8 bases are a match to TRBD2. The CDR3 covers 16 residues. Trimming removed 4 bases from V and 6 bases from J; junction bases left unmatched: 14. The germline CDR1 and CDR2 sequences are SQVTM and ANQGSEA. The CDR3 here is CSVVSPSGGRGNEQFF. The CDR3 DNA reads TGCAGCGTTGTTTCTCCCAGCGGGGGCAGAGGCAATGAGCAGTTCTTC.

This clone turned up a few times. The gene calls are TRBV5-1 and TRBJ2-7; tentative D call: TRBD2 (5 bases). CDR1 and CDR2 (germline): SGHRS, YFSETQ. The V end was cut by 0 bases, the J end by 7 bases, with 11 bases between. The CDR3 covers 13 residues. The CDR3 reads CASSLVAAEEQYF. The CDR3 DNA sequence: TGCGCCAGCAGCTTGGTCGCAGCGGAGGAGCAGTACTTC.

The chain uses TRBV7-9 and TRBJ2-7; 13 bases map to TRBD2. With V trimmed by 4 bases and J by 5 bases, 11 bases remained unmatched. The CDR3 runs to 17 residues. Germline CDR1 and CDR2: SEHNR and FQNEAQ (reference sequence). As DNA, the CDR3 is TGTGCCAGCAGCTGGGGACTAGCGGGACGCGGGTTTCACGAGCAGTACTTC. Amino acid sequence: CASSWGLAGRGFHEQYF.

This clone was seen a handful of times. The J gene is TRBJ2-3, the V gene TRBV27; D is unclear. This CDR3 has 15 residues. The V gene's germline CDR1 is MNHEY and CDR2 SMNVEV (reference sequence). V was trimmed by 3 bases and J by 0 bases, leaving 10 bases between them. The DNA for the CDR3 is TGTGCCAGCAGTTTTCAGGCAGGAAGCACAGATACGCAGTATTTT. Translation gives CASSFQAGSTDTQYF.

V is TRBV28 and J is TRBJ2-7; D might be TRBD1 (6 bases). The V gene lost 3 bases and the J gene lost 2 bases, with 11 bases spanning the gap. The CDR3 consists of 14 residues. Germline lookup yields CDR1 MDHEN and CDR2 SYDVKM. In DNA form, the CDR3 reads TGTGCCAGCAGTTTGGACAGCATAGCCTACGAGCAGTACTTC. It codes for CASSLDSIAYEQYF.

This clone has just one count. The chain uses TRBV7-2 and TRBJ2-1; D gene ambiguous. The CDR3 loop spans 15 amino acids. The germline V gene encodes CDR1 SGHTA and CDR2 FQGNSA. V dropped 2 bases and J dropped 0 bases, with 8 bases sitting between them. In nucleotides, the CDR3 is TGTGCCAGCAGCTTAACTCGCGGCTCCTACAATGAGCAGTTCTTC. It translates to CASSLTRGSYNEQFF.

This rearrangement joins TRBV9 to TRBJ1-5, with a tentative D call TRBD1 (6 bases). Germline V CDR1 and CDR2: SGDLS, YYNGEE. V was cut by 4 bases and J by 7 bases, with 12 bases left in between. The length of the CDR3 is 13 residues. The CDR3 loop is CASSPGDNQPQHF. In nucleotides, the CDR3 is TGTGCCAGCAGCCCAGGGGACAACCAGCCCCAGCATTTT. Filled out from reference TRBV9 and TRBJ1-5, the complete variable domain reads DSGVTQTPKHLITATGQRVTLRCSPRSGDLSVYWYQQSLDQGLQFLIQYYNGEERAKGNILERFSAQQFPDLHSELNLSSLELGDSALYFCASSPGDNQPQHFGDGTRLSIL.

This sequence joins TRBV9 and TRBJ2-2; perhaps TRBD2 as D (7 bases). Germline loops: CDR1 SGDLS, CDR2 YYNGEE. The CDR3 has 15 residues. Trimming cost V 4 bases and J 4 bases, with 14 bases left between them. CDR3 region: CASSMGGLITGELFF. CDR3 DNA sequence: TGTGCCAGCAGCATGGGGGGGCTGATCACCGGGGAGCTGTTTTTT.

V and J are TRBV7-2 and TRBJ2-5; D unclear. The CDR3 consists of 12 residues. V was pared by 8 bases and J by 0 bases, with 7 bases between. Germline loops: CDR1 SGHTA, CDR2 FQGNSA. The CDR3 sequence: CASSENQETQYF. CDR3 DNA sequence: TGTGCCAGCTCCGAGAACCAAGAGACCCAGTACTTC.

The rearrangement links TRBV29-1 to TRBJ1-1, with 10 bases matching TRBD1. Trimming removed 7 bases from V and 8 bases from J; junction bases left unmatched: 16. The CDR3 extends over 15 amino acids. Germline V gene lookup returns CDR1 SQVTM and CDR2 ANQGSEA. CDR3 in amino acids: CSALPLDRGAPEAFF. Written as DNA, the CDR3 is TGCAGCGCCCTACCCCTGGACAGGGGGGCTCCCGAAGCTTTCTTT.

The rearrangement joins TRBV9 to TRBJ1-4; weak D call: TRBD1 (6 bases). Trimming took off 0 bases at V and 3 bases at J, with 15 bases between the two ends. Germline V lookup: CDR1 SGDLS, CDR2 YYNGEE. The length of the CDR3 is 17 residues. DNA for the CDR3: TGTGCCAGCAGCGTAGGGGTAGGGGACATCTCTAATGAAAAACTGTTTTTT. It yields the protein CASSVGVGDISNEKLFF.

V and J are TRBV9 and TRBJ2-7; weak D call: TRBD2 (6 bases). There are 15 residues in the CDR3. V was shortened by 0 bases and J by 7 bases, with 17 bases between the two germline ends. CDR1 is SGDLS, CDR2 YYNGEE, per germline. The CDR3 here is CASSVDGGGRREQYF. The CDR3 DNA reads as TGTGCCAGCAGCGTAGACGGGGGAGGTAGGCGGGAGCAGTACTTC.

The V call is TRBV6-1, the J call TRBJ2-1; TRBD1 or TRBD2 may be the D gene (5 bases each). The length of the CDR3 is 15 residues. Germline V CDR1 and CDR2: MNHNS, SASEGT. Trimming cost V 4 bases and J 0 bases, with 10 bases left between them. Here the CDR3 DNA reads TGTGCCAGCAGTGTAGCAGGGAGCTCCTACAATGAGCAGTTCTTC. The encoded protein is CASSVAGSSYNEQFF.

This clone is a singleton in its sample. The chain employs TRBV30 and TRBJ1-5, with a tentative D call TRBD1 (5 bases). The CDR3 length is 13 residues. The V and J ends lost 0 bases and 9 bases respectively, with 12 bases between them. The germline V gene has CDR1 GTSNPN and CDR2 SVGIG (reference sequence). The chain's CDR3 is CAWSVQAHRPQHF. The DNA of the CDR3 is TGTGCCTGGAGTGTACAGGCCCATCGGCCCCAGCATTTT. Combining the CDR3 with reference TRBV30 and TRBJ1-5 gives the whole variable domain SQTIHQWPATLVQPVGSPLSLECTVEGTSNPNLYWYRQAAGRGLQLLFYSVGIGQISSEVPQNLSASRPQDRQFILSSKKLLLSDSGFYLCAWSVQAHRPQHFGDGTRLSIL.

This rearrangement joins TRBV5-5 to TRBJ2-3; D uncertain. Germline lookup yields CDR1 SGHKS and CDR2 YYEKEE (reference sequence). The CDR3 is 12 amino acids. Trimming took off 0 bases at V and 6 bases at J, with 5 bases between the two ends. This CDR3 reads CASSLAEDTQYF. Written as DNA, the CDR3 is TGTGCCAGCAGCTTGGCGGAGGATACGCAGTATTTT.

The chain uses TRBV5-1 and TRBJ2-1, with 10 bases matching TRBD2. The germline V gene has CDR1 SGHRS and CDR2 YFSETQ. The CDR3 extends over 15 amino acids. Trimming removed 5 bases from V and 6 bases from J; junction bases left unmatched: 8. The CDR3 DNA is TGCGCCAGCAGGGAAGCGGGAGGGCCGATCAATGAGCAGTTCTTC. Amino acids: CASREAGGPINEQFF.

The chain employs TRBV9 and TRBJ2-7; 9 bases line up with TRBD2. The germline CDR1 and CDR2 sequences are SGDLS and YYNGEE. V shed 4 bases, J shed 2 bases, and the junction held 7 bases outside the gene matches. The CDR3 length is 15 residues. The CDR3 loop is CASSPFGLATYEQYF. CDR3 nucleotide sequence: TGTGCCAGCAGCCCGTTTGGACTAGCGACCTACGAGCAGTACTTC.

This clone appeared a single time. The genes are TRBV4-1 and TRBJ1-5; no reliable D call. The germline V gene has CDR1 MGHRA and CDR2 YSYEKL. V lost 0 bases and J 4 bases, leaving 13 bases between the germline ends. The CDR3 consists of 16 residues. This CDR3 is CASSQESAGGNQPQHF. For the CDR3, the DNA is TGCGCCAGCAGCCAAGAGTCGGCGGGAGGGAATCAGCCCCAGCATTTT.

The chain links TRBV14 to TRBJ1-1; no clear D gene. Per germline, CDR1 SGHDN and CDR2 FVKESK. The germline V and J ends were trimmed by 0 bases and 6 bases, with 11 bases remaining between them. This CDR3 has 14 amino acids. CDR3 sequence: CASSQESRRAEAFF. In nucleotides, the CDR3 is TGTGCCAGCAGCCAAGAATCGAGGCGGGCTGAAGCTTTCTTT.